This passage covers 24 T cell receptor beta chains from one sample sequenced in a study of blood T cell repertoires in COVID-19. Some clones are missing from TCRdb's copy, which holds only in-frame ones; the method was immunoSEQ multiplex PCR. The sample yields under 95,000 clones, 80% to 95% seen once. The sample taken for sequencing was peripheral blood. These TCRs come from a man over 45 with COVID-19, enrolled during active disease.

The chain is built from TRBV5-1 and TRBJ2-7; weak D call: TRBD2 (5 bases). Germline CDR1 is SGHRS and CDR2 is YFSETQ. CDR3 length: 16 residues. V was cut by 0 bases and J by 6 bases, with 19 bases left in between. CDR3 residues: CASSLVGGRPRSEQYF. The CDR3, as DNA: TGCGCCAGCAGCTTGGTAGGAGGCAGGCCCCGAAGCGAGCAGTACTTC.

The chain recombines TRBV18 with TRBJ2-5; D is perhaps TRBD1 (6 bases). The CDR3 is made up of 16 amino acids. Trimming took 5 bases from V and 0 from J, leaving 16 bases between them. From germline, CDR1 is KGHSH and CDR2 LQKENI. Written as DNA, the CDR3 is TGTGCCAGCTCAGCGAAACCTACAGGGTACCAAGAGACCCAGTACTTC. Protein product: CASSAKPTGYQETQYF.

This sequence joins TRBV7-8 and TRBJ1-4; 7 nucleotides line up with TRBD1. The ends lost 2 bases at V and 5 bases at J; junction bases unmatched: 5. Looked up from germline, CDR1 is SGHVS and CDR2 is FQNEAQ. The CDR3 extends over 15 amino acids. CDR3 residues: CASSLSQGLNEKLFF. CDR3 nucleotides: TGTGCCAGCAGCTTATCACAGGGGCTAAATGAAAAACTGTTTTTT.

The chain links TRBV19 to TRBJ2-2, with 7 positions matching TRBD2. CDR3 length: 15 amino acids. Germline assignment: CDR1 LNHDA and CDR2 SQIVND (reference sequence). Trimming at V came to 4 bases and at J to 6 bases, leaving 8 bases not matched to a gene. The CDR3 loop is CASSTGRGVPGELFF. CDR3 in DNA: TGTGCCAGTAGTACGGGGAGGGGAGTCCCCGGGGAGCTGTTTTTT.

This CDR3 is CASSAAGPLNTEAFF. The CDR3 DNA is TGTGCCAGCAGTGCTGCGGGACCTTTGAACACTGAAGCTTTCTTT. The chain recombines TRBV7-3 with TRBJ1-1; D perhaps matches TRBD1 (5 bases). This CDR3 is 15 amino acids long. Germline CDR1 SGHTA, CDR2 FQGTGA. V dropped 6 bases and J dropped 0 bases, with 14 bases sitting between them.

The rearrangement joins TRBV27 to TRBJ2-5, with a weak D call TRBD1 (5 bases). V was pared by 5 bases and J by 2 bases, with 15 bases between. The CDR3 totals 15 residues. The germline V gene encodes CDR1 MNHEY and CDR2 SMNVEV (reference sequence). The CDR3, as DNA: TGTGCCAGCAGTCTAAACCGACAGTTACAAGAGACCCAGTACTTC. Translating gives CASSLNRQLQETQYF.

This clone showed up just once. The genes are TRBV6-5 and TRBJ1-4; 7 bases are a match to TRBD1. Germline V gene lookup returns CDR1 MNHEY and CDR2 SVGAGI. This CDR3 comprises 14 residues. The ends lost 9 bases at V and 0 bases at J; junction bases unmatched: 4. The CDR3 DNA follows: TGTGCCAGTCAAGACAGGGCAACTAATGAAAAACTGTTTTTT. Its translation: CASQDRATNEKLFF.

This chain links TRBV19 with TRBJ1-5, with D unresolved. Germline V gene data show CDR1 as LNHDA and CDR2 as SQIVND (reference sequence). The CDR3 consists of 17 residues. V lost 6 bases and J 0 bases, leaving 18 bases between the germline ends. The CDR3 region is CASSPGFTGFSNQPQHF. Written as DNA, the CDR3 is TGTGCCAGTAGCCCGGGGTTCACGGGTTTTAGCAATCAGCCCCAGCATTTT.

The sample holds one count of this clone. The V and J genes are TRBV19 and TRBJ1-6; TRBD1 is a possible D gene (5 bases). V was clipped by 7 bases and J by 7 bases, with 14 bases between them. Per germline, CDR1 LNHDA and CDR2 SQIVND (reference sequence). The CDR3 is made up of 14 amino acids. The CDR3: CASKGRESNSPLHF. The CDR3 DNA sequence: TGTGCCAGTAAGGGCAGGGAATCAAATTCACCCCTCCACTTT. Based on the CDR3 plus reference TRBV19 and TRBJ1-6, the full variable domain is DGGITQSPKYLFRKEGQNVTLSCEQNLNHDAMYWYRQDPGQGLRLIYYSQIVNDFQKGDIAEGYSVSREKKESFPLTVTSAQKNPTAFYLCASKGRESNSPLHFGNGTRLTVT.

The chain uses TRBV12-3 or TRBV12-4 and TRBJ1-2; a weak D match, TRBD1 (6 bases). CDR3 length equals 11 residues. V lost 4 bases and J lost 7, with 7 bases in between. DNA of the CDR3: TGTGCCAGCAGTTCAGGGGTTGGCTACACCTTC. This sequence encodes CASSSGVGYTF.

This rearrangement joins TRBV7-2 to TRBJ1-1; no clear D. The germline V gene encodes CDR1 SGHTA and CDR2 FQGNSA. The CDR3 is 18 residues long. V lost 5 bases to trimming and J lost 3 bases, with 25 bases between them. This CDR3 is CASSPRPQVSPADTEAFF. CDR3 DNA sequence: TGTGCCAGCAGCCCCCGTCCCCAAGTGTCGCCGGCGGACACTGAAGCTTTCTTT. The full variable domain, with the rest looked up from reference TRBV7-2 and TRBJ1-1, is GAGVSQSPSNKVTEKGKDVELRCDPISGHTALYWYRQSLGQGLEFLIYFQGNSAPDKSGLPSDRFSAERTGGSVSTLTIQRTQQEDSAVYLCASSPRPQVSPADTEAFFGQGTRLTVV.

The CDR3 DNA reads as TGTGCCAGCAGCTTAACGGGGACCTACGAGCAGTACTTC. This encodes CASSLTGTYEQYF. The V call is TRBV7-2, the J call TRBJ2-7, with D possibly matching TRBD2 (5 bases). The V gene's germline CDR1 is SGHTA and CDR2 FQGNSA. This CDR3 spans 13 amino acids. V lost 2 bases, J lost 2 bases, and 7 bases lay in between.

V gene TRBV4-3 combines with J gene TRBJ2-3, with a possible D match to TRBD1 (5 bases). Per germline, CDR1 LGHNA and CDR2 YSLEER. V lost 3 bases and J lost 0, with 10 bases in between. The CDR3 has 15 amino acids. The CDR3 protein is CASSQDKESTDTQYF. The DNA for the CDR3 is TGCGCCAGCAGCCAGGACAAGGAAAGCACAGATACGCAGTATTTT.

The chain is built from TRBV5-1 and TRBJ1-4, with unresolved D. The V gene lost 0 bases and the J gene lost 6 bases, with 12 bases spanning the gap. The CDR3 contains 15 residues. Germline V CDR1 and CDR2: SGHRS, YFSETQ. For the CDR3, the DNA is TGCGCCAGCAGCTTGGCCGGAACAGTGGATGAAAAACTGTTTTTT. Translating it yields CASSLAGTVDEKLFF.

The chain uses TRBV6-5 and TRBJ2-6, with D tentatively TRBD2 (6 bases). CDR3 length equals 16 residues. In germline, CDR1 is MNHEY, CDR2 SVGAGI. V dropped 2 bases and J dropped 0 bases, with 8 bases sitting between them. The CDR3 region has the DNA TGTGCCAGCAGTTACGGCGGGGTCTCTGGGGCCAACGTCCTGACTTTC. It yields the protein CASSYGGVSGANVLTF.

The chain couples TRBV7-8 to TRBJ2-2; TRBD1 matches 9 bases. Germline trimming cut 2 bases from V and 5 bases from J; bases unmatched to any gene: 21. This CDR3 is built from 21 residues. Germline CDR1 and CDR2: SGHVS and FQNEAQ. CDR3 loop: CASSLLSVGPGGQGTTGELFF. The CDR3 region has the DNA TGTGCCAGCAGCTTACTGTCGGTCGGTCCAGGTGGACAGGGGACGACCGGGGAGCTGTTTTTT.

This chain connects TRBV29-1 to TRBJ2-1, with 8 bases lining up with TRBD2. The CDR3 covers 17 residues. CDR1 and CDR2 (germline): SQVTM, ANQGSEA. J was trimmed by 0 bases and V by 7 bases; bases with no gene match: 14. The CDR3 DNA reads as TGCAGCGGCTACTACGCGGGAGGATTTAGCTCCTACAATGAGCAGTTCTTC. Its protein is CSGYYAGGFSSYNEQFF.

J is TRBJ1-1 and V is TRBV7-9, with D maybe TRBD1 (6 bases). Germline V gives CDR1 SEHNR, CDR2 FQNEAQ (reference sequence). CDR3 length equals 18 residues. Trimming stripped 4 bases from V and 1 base from J, with 22 bases between. The CDR3 nucleotides are TGTGCCAGCAGCTCCGAGGACAGTGAGCACGTTGCGAACACTGAAGCTTTCTTT. Translated, it gives CASSSEDSEHVANTEAFF.

J is TRBJ2-5 and V is TRBV10-3; 7 nucleotides match TRBD1. The J segment lost 3 bases and the V segment lost 6 bases, leaving 1 base of the junction unmatched. The CDR3 length is 12 residues. Germline-derived CDR1 and CDR2 are ENHRY and SYGVKD. The DNA of the CDR3 is TGTGCCATCAGCGGGACAGAAGAGACCCAGTACTTC. Its translation is CAISGTEETQYF.

The J gene is TRBJ2-2, the V gene TRBV10-3; TRBD2 might be the D (5 bases). Trimming took 1 base from V and 0 from J, leaving 6 bases between them. The germline CDR1 and CDR2 sequences are ENHRY and SYGVKD. This CDR3 comprises 15 residues. The CDR3 sequence: CAISEYGTNTGELFF. The CDR3 DNA follows: TGTGCCATCAGTGAGTACGGGACGAACACCGGGGAGCTGTTTTTT.

In its sample, this clone was seen once. The rearrangement links TRBV9 to TRBJ1-6; D might be TRBD1 (5 bases). CDR1 SGDLS and CDR2 YYNGEE come from the germline V gene. V lost 4 bases to trimming and J lost 7 bases, with 15 bases between them. The CDR3 is 15 residues long. The chain's CDR3 is CASSPPGGENSPLHF. The CDR3 coding sequence is TGTGCCAGCAGCCCACCGGGAGGGGAGAATTCACCCCTCCACTTT.

The chain has TRBV28 and TRBJ1-1; D may be TRBD1 (6 bases). CDR1 is MDHEN and CDR2 is SYDVKM in the germline V gene. This CDR3 spans 16 amino acids. Trimming left V 3 bases short and J 2 bases short, with 16 bases between. In DNA, the CDR3 is TGTGCCAGCAGTTTTCCAGGGGCTACGGGCAACACTGAAGCTTTCTTT. The encoded protein is CASSFPGATGNTEAFF.

The rearrangement uses TRBV6-6 and TRBJ1-1, with D tentatively TRBD1 (5 bases). Trimming removed 4 bases from V and 5 bases from J, with 8 bases in between. The CDR3 is made up of 12 amino acids. Germline V gene sequence: CDR1 MNHNY, CDR2 SVGAGI (reference sequence). The CDR3 is CASSFRGTEAFF. In DNA form, the CDR3 reads TGTGCCAGCAGTTTTAGGGGTACTGAAGCTTTCTTT.

This chain connects TRBV3-1 (or the pseudogene TRBV3-2) to TRBJ1-6, with 7 bases that match TRBD1. The junction had 1 base not matched to a gene; V was cut back by 4 bases and J by 4 bases. The CDR3 extends over 14 amino acids. Per germline, CDR1 LGHDT and CDR2 YNNKEL (reference sequence). The CDR3 spells CASSPGQYNSPLHF. The CDR3 region has the DNA TGTGCCAGCAGCCCGGGACAGTATAATTCACCCCTCCACTTT.